This T cell receptor (beta chain) appears in the sequencing data of a study of cytomegalovirus exposure and HLA in healthy donors. As for this clone: Its antigen is undetermined.

Study-wide points: Per a later analysis, HLA-associated TCR beta chains showed more clonal expansion than other, equally common TCR beta chains.

Primers for the PCR totalled 60 Vbeta and 13 Jbeta. Only in-frame clones appear in the TCRdb table, and some are missing; sequencing was by immunoSEQ multiplex PCR. This table has around 190,000 clones, around 78% appearing once. Per the germline V gene, CDR1 is KGHSH and CDR2 is LQKENI. The CDR3 has 14 residues. The V and J ends lost 6 bases and 0 bases, in that order; junction bases with no gene match: 1. The TCR was taken from a man in his thirties or forties in good health and CMV-seronegative. The sequenced sample consisted of PBMCs. V and J are TRBV18 and TRBJ1-5; the match to TRBD1 covers 8 bases. Here the CDR3 reads CASSGTGSNQPQHF. The CDR3 coding sequence is TGTGCCAGCTCGGGGACAGGTAGCAATCAGCCCCAGCATTTT.